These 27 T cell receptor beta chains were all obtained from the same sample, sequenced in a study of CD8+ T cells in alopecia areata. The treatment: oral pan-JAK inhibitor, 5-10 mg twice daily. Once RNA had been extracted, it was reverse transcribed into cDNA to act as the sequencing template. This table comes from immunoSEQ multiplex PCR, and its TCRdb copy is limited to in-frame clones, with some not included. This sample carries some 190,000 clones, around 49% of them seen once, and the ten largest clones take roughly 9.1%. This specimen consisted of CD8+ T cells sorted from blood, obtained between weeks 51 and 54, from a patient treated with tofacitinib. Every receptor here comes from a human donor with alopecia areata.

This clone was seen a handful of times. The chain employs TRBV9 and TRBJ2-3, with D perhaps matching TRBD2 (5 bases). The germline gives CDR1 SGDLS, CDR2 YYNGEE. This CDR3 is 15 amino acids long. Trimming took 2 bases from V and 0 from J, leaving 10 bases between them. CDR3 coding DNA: TGTGCCAGCAGCGTGGACGGGGAGAGCACAGATACGCAGTATTTT. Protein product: CASSVDGESTDTQYF. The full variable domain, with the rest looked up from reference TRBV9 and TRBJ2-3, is DSGVTQTPKHLITATGQRVTLRCSPRSGDLSVYWYQQSLDQGLQFLIQYYNGEERAKGNILERFSAQQFPDLHSELNLSSLELGDSALYFCASSVDGESTDTQYFGPGTRLTVL.

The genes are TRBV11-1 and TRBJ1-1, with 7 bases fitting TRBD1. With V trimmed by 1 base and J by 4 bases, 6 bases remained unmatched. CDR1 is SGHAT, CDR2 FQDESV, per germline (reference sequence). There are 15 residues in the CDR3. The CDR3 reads CASSLGRGLVTEAFF. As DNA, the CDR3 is TGTGCCAGCAGCTTAGGAAGGGGGCTGGTCACTGAAGCTTTCTTT.

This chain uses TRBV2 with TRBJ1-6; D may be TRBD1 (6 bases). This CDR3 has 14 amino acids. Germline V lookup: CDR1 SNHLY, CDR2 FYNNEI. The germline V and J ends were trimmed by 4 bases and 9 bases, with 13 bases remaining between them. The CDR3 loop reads CASSGGQGISPLHF. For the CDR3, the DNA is TGTGCCAGCAGTGGGGGGCAGGGGATTTCACCCCTCCACTTT.

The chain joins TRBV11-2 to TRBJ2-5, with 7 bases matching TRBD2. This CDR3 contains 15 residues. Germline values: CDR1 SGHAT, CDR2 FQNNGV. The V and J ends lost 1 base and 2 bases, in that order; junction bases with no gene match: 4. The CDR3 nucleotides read TGTGCCAGCAGCTTAGGGGGGGGTGAACAAGAGACCCAGTACTTC. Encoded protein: CASSLGGGEQETQYF.

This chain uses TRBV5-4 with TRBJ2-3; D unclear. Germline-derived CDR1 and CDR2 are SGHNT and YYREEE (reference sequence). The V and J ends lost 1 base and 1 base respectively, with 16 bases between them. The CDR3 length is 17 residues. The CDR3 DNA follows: TGTGCCAGCAGCTTGTCTGCAGTACTCAGAGGCACAGATACGCAGTATTTT. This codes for CASSLSAVLRGTDTQYF.

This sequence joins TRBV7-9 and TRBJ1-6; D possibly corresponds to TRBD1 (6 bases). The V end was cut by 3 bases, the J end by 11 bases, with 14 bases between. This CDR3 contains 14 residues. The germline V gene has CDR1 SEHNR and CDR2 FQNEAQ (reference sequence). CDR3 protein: CASSFADSNPPLHF. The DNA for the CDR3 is TGTGCCAGCAGCTTCGCGGACAGCAACCCACCCCTCCACTTT.

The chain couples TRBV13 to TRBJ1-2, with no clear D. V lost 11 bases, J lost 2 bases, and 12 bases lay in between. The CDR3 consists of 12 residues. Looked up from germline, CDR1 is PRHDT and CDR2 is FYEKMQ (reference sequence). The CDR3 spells CAGAFANYGYTF. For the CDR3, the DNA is TGTGCCGGTGCCTTCGCGAACTATGGCTACACCTTC.

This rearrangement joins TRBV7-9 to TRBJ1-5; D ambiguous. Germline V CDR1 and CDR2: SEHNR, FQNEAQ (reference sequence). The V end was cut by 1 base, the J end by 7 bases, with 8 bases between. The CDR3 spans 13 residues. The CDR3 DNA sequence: TGTGCCAGCAGCTTAGTCGGAGACCAGCCCCAGCATTTT. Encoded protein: CASSLVGDQPQHF.

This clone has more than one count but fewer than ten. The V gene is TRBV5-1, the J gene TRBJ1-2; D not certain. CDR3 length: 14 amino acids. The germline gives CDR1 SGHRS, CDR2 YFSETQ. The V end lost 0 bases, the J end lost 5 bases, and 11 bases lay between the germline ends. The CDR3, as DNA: TGCGCCAGCAGCTTGGCTGTGATGTTTTATGGCTACACCTTC. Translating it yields CASSLAVMFYGYTF.

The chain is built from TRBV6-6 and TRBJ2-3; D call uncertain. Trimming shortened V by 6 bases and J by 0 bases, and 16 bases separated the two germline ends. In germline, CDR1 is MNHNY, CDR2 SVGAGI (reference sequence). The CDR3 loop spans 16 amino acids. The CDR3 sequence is CASRATDLPSTDTQYF. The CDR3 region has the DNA TGTGCCAGCAGAGCCACCGACCTTCCTAGCACAGATACGCAGTATTTT.

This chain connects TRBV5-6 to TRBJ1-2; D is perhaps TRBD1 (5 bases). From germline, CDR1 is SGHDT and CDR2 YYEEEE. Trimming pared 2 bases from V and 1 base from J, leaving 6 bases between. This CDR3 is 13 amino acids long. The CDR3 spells CASSFDSNYGYTF. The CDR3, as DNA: TGTGCCAGCAGCTTCGACAGTAACTATGGCTACACCTTC.

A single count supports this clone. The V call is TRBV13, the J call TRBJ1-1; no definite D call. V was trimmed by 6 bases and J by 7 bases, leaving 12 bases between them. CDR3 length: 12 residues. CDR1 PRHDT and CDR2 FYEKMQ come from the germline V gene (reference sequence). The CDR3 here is CASSYPGIEAFF. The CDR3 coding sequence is TGTGCCAGCAGTTATCCCGGTATTGAAGCTTTCTTT.

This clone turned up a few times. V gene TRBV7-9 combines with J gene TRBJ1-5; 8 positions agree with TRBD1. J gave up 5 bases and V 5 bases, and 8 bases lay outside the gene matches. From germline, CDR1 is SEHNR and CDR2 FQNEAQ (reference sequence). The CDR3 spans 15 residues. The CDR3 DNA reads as TGTGCCAGCAGCCCTGCGTCAGGGGGCGATCAGCCCCAGCATTTT. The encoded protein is CASSPASGGDQPQHF.

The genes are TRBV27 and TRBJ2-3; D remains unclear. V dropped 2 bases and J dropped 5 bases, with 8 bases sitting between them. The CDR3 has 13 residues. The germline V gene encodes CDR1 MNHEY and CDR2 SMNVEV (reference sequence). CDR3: CASSLPRGDTQYF. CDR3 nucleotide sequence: TGTGCCAGCAGTTTACCTAGAGGAGATACGCAGTATTTT.

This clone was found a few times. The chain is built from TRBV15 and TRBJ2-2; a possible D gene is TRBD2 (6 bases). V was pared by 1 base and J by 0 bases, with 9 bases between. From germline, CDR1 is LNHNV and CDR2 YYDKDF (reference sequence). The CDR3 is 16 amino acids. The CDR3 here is CATSRGDSTNTGELFF. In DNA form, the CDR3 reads TGTGCCACCAGCAGAGGGGACTCGACGAACACCGGGGAGCTGTTTTTT.

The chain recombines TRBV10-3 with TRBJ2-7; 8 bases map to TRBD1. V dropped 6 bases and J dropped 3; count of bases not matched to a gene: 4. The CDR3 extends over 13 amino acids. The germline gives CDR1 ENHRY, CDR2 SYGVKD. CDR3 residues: CAISLGTGYEQYF. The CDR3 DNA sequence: TGTGCCATCAGCCTTGGGACAGGCTACGAGCAGTACTTC.

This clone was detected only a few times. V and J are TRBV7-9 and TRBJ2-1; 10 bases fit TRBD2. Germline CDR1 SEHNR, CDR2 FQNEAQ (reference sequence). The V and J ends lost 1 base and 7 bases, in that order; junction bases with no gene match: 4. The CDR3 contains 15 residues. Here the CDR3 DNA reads TGTGCCAGCAGCTTAGTCCTAGCGGGGGTGAATGAGCAGTTCTTC. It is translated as CASSLVLAGVNEQFF.

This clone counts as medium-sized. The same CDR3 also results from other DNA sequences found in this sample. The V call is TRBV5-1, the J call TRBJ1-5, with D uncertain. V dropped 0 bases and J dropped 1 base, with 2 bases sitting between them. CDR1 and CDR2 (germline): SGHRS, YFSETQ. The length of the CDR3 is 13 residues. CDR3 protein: CASSLGSNQPQHF. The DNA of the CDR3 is TGCGCCAGCAGCTTGGGCAGCAATCAGCCCCAGCATTTT.

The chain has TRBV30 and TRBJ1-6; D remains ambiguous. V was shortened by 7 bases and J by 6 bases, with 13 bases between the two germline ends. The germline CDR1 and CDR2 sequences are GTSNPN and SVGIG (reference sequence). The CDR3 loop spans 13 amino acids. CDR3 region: CASEDQPNSPLHF. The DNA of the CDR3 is TGTGCCTCCGAGGATCAGCCTAATTCACCCCTCCACTTT.

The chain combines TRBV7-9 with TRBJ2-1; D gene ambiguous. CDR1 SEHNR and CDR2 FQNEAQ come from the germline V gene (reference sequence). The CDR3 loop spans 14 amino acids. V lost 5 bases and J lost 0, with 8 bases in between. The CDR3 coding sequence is TGTGCCAGCAGCCCCCAAAGCTCCTACAATGAGCAGTTCTTC. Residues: CASSPQSSYNEQFF.

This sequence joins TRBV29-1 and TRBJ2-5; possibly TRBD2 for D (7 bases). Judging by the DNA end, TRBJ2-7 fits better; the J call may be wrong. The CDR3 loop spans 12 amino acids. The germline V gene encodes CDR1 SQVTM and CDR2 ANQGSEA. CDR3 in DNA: TGCAGCGGCCTTGGGGGGGCTAACGAGCAGTACTTC. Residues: CSGLGGANEQYF.

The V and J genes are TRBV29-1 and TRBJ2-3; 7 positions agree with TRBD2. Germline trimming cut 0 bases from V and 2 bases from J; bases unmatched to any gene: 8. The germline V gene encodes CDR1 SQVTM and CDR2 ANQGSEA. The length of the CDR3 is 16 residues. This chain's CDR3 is CSVEDQERGPTDTQYF. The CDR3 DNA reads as TGCAGCGTTGAAGATCAAGAGCGGGGACCCACAGATACGCAGTATTTT.

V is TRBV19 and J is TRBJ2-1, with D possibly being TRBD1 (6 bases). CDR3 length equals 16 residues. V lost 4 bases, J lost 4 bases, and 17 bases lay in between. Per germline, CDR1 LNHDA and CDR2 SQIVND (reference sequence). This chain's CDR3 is CASSNPGEGTYNEQFF. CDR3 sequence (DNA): TGTGCCAGTAGTAATCCAGGGGAAGGGACATACAATGAGCAGTTCTTC.

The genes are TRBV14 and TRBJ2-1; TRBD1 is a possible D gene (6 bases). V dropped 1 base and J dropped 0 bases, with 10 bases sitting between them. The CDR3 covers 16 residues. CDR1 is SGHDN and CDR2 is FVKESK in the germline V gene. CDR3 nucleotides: TGTGCCAGCAGCCAAGTTACAGGGAGCTCCTACAATGAGCAGTTCTTC. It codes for CASSQVTGSSYNEQFF.

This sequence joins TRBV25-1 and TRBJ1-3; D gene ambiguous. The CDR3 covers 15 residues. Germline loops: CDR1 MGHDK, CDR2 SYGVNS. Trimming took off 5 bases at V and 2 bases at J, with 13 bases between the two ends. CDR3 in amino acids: CASSSLGRPGNTIYF. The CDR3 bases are TGTGCCAGCAGTTCCCTTGGGCGTCCTGGAAACACCATATATTTT.

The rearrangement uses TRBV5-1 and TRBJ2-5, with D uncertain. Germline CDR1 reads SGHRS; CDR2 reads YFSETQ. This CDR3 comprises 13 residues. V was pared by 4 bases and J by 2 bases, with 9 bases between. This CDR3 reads CASSPDVQETQYF. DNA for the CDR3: TGCGCCAGCAGCCCGGACGTTCAAGAGACCCAGTACTTC.

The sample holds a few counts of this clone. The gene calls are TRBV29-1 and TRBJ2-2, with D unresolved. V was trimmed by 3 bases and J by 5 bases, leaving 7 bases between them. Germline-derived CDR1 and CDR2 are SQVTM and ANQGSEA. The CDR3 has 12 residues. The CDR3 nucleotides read TGCAGCGTTGATTTGGGAACCGGGGAGCTGTTTTTT. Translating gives CSVDLGTGELFF.